The rows below give T cell receptor beta chains drawn from one sample of a study of blood T cell repertoires in COVID-19. Sequenced by immunoSEQ multiplex PCR; TCRdb stores in-frame clones only, minus some. The sample records around 150,000 clones, 85% being singletons. Material: peripheral blood. These TCRs come from a human donor with acute or convalescent COVID-19. The donor label of this sample is uncertain. CDR3s include the opening cysteine and the closing phenylalanine or tryptophan. The D gene is left open where the match is weak. Some rows mark clone size as missing; the rest say once, few, many or name a class of expanded clone.

d_gene: .; j_gene: TRBJ1-5; abundance: once; v_gene: TRBV28; CDR3nt: TGTGCCAGCAGTGCCCTGGGAGAGACGGTTAATCAGCCCCAGCATTTT; CDR3aa: CASSALGETVNQPQHF
d_gene: .; j_gene: TRBJ1-2; abundance: .; v_gene: TRBV27; CDR3nt: TGTGCCAGCAGTTTATCGGCAGATAATGGCTACACCTTC; CDR3aa: CASSLSADNGYTF
d_gene: TRBD1; j_gene: TRBJ1-6; abundance: .; v_gene: TRBV6-5; CDR3nt: TGTGCCAGCAGTTACCAGCAGGGGGTAAATTCACCCCTCCACTTT; CDR3aa: CASSYQQGVNSPLHF
d_gene: .; j_gene: TRBJ1-2; abundance: .; v_gene: TRBV6-5; CDR3nt: TGTGCCAGCAGTCTGACCGGGACTAACTATGGCTACACCTTC; CDR3aa: CASSLTGTNYGYTF
d_gene: .; j_gene: TRBJ1-3; abundance: .; v_gene: TRBV18; CDR3nt: TGTGCCAGCGCCTACCGGGAAACACCCTCTGGAAACACCATATATTTT; CDR3aa: CASAYRETPSGNTIYF
d_gene: .; j_gene: TRBJ2-3; abundance: .; v_gene: TRBV4-2; CDR3nt: TGTGCCAGCAGCCAAGAAGGTCGGGGAGCAGATACGCAGTATTTT; CDR3aa: CASSQEGRGADTQYF
d_gene: TRBD1; j_gene: TRBJ1-6; abundance: .; v_gene: TRBV4-1; CDR3nt: TGCGCCAGCAGCCAAGATCATGTCGGGACAGGGGTTAATTCACCCCTCCACTTT; CDR3aa: CASSQDHVGTGVNSPLHF
d_gene: .; j_gene: TRBJ2-5; abundance: once; v_gene: TRBV18; CDR3nt: TGTGCCAGCTCAAGGGACTCCCAAGAGACCCAGTACTTC; CDR3aa: CASSRDSQETQYF
d_gene: .; j_gene: TRBJ1-5; abundance: .; v_gene: TRBV28; CDR3nt: TGTGCCAGCAGTCCTGGGGCAGCTCATCAGCCCCAGCATTTT; CDR3aa: CASSPGAAHQPQHF
d_gene: .; j_gene: TRBJ2-7; abundance: .; v_gene: TRBV30; CDR3nt: TGTGCCTGGAGCGGGGAGCTCTACGAGCAGTACTTC; CDR3aa: CAWSGELYEQYF
d_gene: .; j_gene: TRBJ2-1; abundance: once; v_gene: TRBV5-4; CDR3nt: TGTGCCAGCAGCTTGGTTGCACGCGCCTACAATGAGCAGTTCTTC; CDR3aa: CASSLVARAYNEQFF
d_gene: TRBD1; j_gene: TRBJ2-3; abundance: .; v_gene: TRBV7-3; CDR3nt: TGTGCCAGCAGCAAGACCGGGACAGGATTGGCAGATACGCAGTATTTT; CDR3aa: CASSKTGTGLADTQYF
d_gene: TRBD2; j_gene: TRBJ2-1; abundance: once; v_gene: TRBV5-1; CDR3nt: TGCGCCAGCAGCTTGCCGAGCGGGGGGATATACAATGAGCAGTTCTTC; CDR3aa: CASSLPSGGIYNEQFF
d_gene: .; j_gene: TRBJ1-1; abundance: .; v_gene: TRBV12-3/TRBV12-4; CDR3nt: TGTGCCAGCAGACTTTGGGCGACTGAAGCTTTCTTT; CDR3aa: CASRLWATEAFF
d_gene: .; j_gene: TRBJ1-1; abundance: .; v_gene: TRBV7-2; CDR3nt: TGTGCCAGCAGCTTTTCCAGCGTCACTGAAGCTTTCTTT; CDR3aa: CASSFSSVTEAFF
d_gene: .; j_gene: TRBJ2-3; abundance: .; v_gene: TRBV7-2; CDR3nt: TGTGCCAGCAGCTTTTCCGGGACAGATACGCAGTATTTT; CDR3aa: CASSFSGTDTQYF
d_gene: TRBD1; j_gene: TRBJ1-1; abundance: .; v_gene: TRBV7-9; CDR3nt: TGTGCCAGCAGGCCCCTCCGGGACAGGGTCTTGGAAGCTTTCTTT; CDR3aa: CASRPLRDRVLEAFF
d_gene: .; j_gene: TRBJ2-7; abundance: .; v_gene: TRBV7-9; CDR3nt: TGTGCCAGCAGCTTAGGGAGGGGCACCCAAAGCTACGAGCAGTACTTC; CDR3aa: CASSLGRGTQSYEQYF
d_gene: TRBD2; j_gene: TRBJ2-2; abundance: .; v_gene: TRBV5-1; CDR3nt: TGCGCCAGCAGCTTGGGGGGCGGGAGGAACACCGGGGAGCTGTTTTTT; CDR3aa: CASSLGGGRNTGELFF
d_gene: .; j_gene: TRBJ1-1; abundance: few; v_gene: TRBV5-1; CDR3nt: TGCGCCAGCAGCTTGGGACTAACTGAAGCTTTCTTT; CDR3aa: CASSLGLTEAFF
d_gene: TRBD2; j_gene: TRBJ2-5; abundance: once; v_gene: TRBV6-1; CDR3nt: TGTGCCAGCAGTGAAAGGGACGGGGGGGCGTTTAGGGAGACCCAGTACTTC; CDR3aa: CASSERDGGAFRETQYF
d_gene: .; j_gene: TRBJ2-3; abundance: .; v_gene: TRBV11-2; CDR3nt: TGTGCCAGCAGCTTTCGCGTCGCAGGCCCAGATACGCAGTATTTT; CDR3aa: CASSFRVAGPDTQYF
d_gene: TRBD2; j_gene: TRBJ2-4; abundance: once; v_gene: TRBV11-2; CDR3nt: TGTGCCAGCAGCTTAGGACTAGCGGAAAACATTCAGTACTTC; CDR3aa: CASSLGLAENIQYF
d_gene: .; j_gene: TRBJ2-7; abundance: .; v_gene: TRBV13; CDR3nt: TGTGCCAGCAGCTTAGGCCTTAATCTGCGGGCGAGCTCCTACGAGCAGTACTTC; CDR3aa: CASSLGLNLRASSYEQYF
d_gene: .; j_gene: TRBJ2-1; abundance: once; v_gene: TRBV18; CDR3nt: TGTGCCAGCTTGGCTGGGACTTACAATGAGCAGTTCTTC; CDR3aa: CASLAGTYNEQFF
d_gene: TRBD1; j_gene: TRBJ2-3; abundance: .; v_gene: TRBV7-2; CDR3nt: TGTGCCAGCAGCCGCATGCTCTTAGGACAGGGTCCAGATACGCAGTATTTT; CDR3aa: CASSRMLLGQGPDTQYF
d_gene: TRBD2; j_gene: TRBJ2-5; abundance: once; v_gene: TRBV7-3; CDR3nt: TGTGCCAGCAGCTCGATAGCGGGGGGGCGTCAAGAGACCCAGTACTTC; CDR3aa: CASSSIAGGRQETQYF
d_gene: .; j_gene: TRBJ2-7; abundance: .; v_gene: TRBV5-1; CDR3nt: TGCGCCAGCAGCCCGAAGGGGGGGGGCTACTCCTACGAGCAGTACTTC; CDR3aa: CASSPKGGGYSYEQYF
d_gene: .; j_gene: TRBJ2-5; abundance: .; v_gene: TRBV9; CDR3nt: TGTGCCAGCAGCGTATACGGTAGAAACCAAGAGACCCAGTACTTC; CDR3aa: CASSVYGRNQETQYF
d_gene: .; j_gene: TRBJ1-3; abundance: .; v_gene: TRBV30; CDR3nt: TGTGCCTGGAGTGCACAGTTCACTGGAAACACCATATATTTT; CDR3aa: CAWSAQFTGNTIYF
d_gene: TRBD2; j_gene: TRBJ2-1; abundance: .; v_gene: TRBV24-1; CDR3nt: TGTGCCACCAGTGATTTACGGGGGGGCTTAAATGAGCAGTTCTTC; CDR3aa: CATSDLRGGLNEQFF
d_gene: TRBD1; j_gene: TRBJ1-4; abundance: .; v_gene: TRBV7-2; CDR3nt: TGTGCCAGCAGCTTATGGGACAGGGGTCTTTTCTTTAATGAAAAACTGTTTTTT; CDR3aa: CASSLWDRGLFFNEKLFF
d_gene: .; j_gene: TRBJ1-1; abundance: .; v_gene: TRBV11-3; CDR3nt: TGTGCCAGCAGCTTTTCCGGGAACACTGAAGCTTTCTTT; CDR3aa: CASSFSGNTEAFF
d_gene: TRBD2; j_gene: TRBJ2-1; abundance: .; v_gene: TRBV5-1; CDR3nt: TGCGCCAGCGGAGCGGGGGGGCTTGTCAATGAGCAGTTCTTC; CDR3aa: CASGAGGLVNEQFF